The 14 T cell receptor beta chains reported below all come from one sample, sequenced in a study of T cells in women clearing cervical HPV infection. Profiled with immunoSEQ multiplex PCR; TCRdb holds only in-frame clones, not every one. The listing contains around 18,000 clones. What was sequenced was blood buffy coat. These receptor sequences come from a woman between 18 and 75 years old with a cervical HPV16 infection that either progressed to CIN3+ or cleared (not recorded which).

Regarding this clone: The CDR3 end is not reached by the read, which stops 3 residues before it; the germline J gene fills it in. The chain links TRBV5-1 to TRBJ2-3; possible D gene TRBD1, 6 bases. Trimming took 3 bases from V and 4 from J, leaving 15 bases between them. The CDR3 is 15 amino acids. CDR1 is SGHRS and CDR2 is YFSETQ in the germline V gene. This CDR3 is CASSSGQRRADTQYF. CDR3 DNA, as far as it was read: TGCGCCAGCAGCTCCGGACAGCGAAGGGCAGATACG.

On this clone: The read is 3 residues too short to cover the CDR3 end, so that end is filled in from the germline J gene. The genes are TRBV20-1 and TRBJ1-1, with 10 bases fitting TRBD1. Germline lookup yields CDR1 DFQATT and CDR2 SNEGSKA (reference sequence). This CDR3 is 12 amino acids long. This CDR3 is CSAMGQGFWAFF. Incomplete CDR3 DNA: TGCAGTGCTATGGGACAGGGGTTTTGG.

Points on this clone: The DNA ends 3 residues before the CDR3 does, and the rest of the CDR3 is filled in from the germline J gene. The chain is built from TRBV7-3 and TRBJ2-2; D may be TRBD2 (6 bases). Between the trimmed V and J ends, which lost 1 base and 10 bases, there was a span of 10 bases. Looked up from germline, CDR1 is SGHTA and CDR2 is FQGTGA. The CDR3 has 13 amino acids. This CDR3 reads CASSLSGVSELFF. The DNA read from the CDR3 is TGTGCCAGCAGCTTAAGCGGGGTATCGGAG.

Incomplete CDR3 DNA: TGTGCCAGCAGTGGGACAGGGTTCTACGAG. Its protein product is CASSGTGFYE. The entire CDR3 sequence reads CASSGTGFYEQYF. This chain joins TRBV2 and TRBJ2-7; TRBD1 aligns across 8 bases. The missing CDR3 end, 3 residues past where the read stops, is filled in from the germline J gene. V lost 4 bases to trimming and J lost 3 bases; unmatched junction nucleotides: 2. Per the germline V gene, CDR1 is SNHLY and CDR2 is FYNNEI. The CDR3 is 13 amino acids.

According to its frequency, this clone is medium-sized. Sequencing ends 3 residues short of the CDR3 end; the germline J gene provides the rest. The V call is TRBV7-2, the J call TRBJ2-3; D gene uncertain. Germline values: CDR1 SGHTA, CDR2 FQGNSA. V lost 5 bases and J 2 bases, leaving 5 bases between the germline ends. The CDR3 contains 12 residues. CDR3 loop: CASSPYTDTQYF. The sequenced CDR3 bases are TGTGCCAGCAGCCCCTACACAGATACG.

Turning to this clone: The sequence runs out 3 residues before the end of the CDR3; the remainder is reconstructed from the germline J gene. V is TRBV28 and J is TRBJ1-1, with D uncertain. The CDR3 consists of 14 residues. Germline CDR1 is MDHEN and CDR2 is SYDVKM. With 6 bases removed from V and 1 base from J, the gap between germline ends came to 12 bases. CDR3 loop: CASSTRVGNTEAFF. Incomplete CDR3 DNA: TGTGCCAGCAGCACGCGGGTCGGGAACACTGAA.

A remark on this clone: The CDR3 end falls 3 residues outside the read, so it is completed with the germline J gene. The chain couples TRBV11-3 to TRBJ2-1, with 8 bases fitting TRBD2. The V segment lost 1 base and the J segment 7 bases; nucleotides outside the gene matches: 0. Germline V gives CDR1 SGHNT, CDR2 YENEEA. The CDR3 spans 13 residues. The sequenced part of the CDR3 DNA is TGTGCCAGCAGCTTAGCGGGGGGGAATGAG. Protein product: CASSLAGGNE. The whole CDR3 protein reads CASSLAGGNEQFF.

As to this clone: The read gets to within 3 residues of the CDR3 end, and the germline J gene fills in the rest. This chain connects TRBV20-1 to TRBJ1-4, with 7 bases lining up with TRBD1. This CDR3 region has 15 residues. V lost 0 bases to trimming and J lost 8 bases; unmatched junction nucleotides: 9. Germline V gives CDR1 DFQATT, CDR2 SNEGSKA (reference sequence). The sequenced part of the CDR3 DNA is TGCAGTGCTAGAGATCTTGGGCCAGGGGGAGAAAAA. Protein sequence: CSARDLGPGGEK. The CDR3, in full, reads CSARDLGPGGEKLFF.

Of note for this clone: The read gets to within 3 residues of the CDR3 end, and the germline J gene fills in the rest. The genes are TRBV18 and TRBJ2-2, with D possibly matching TRBD2 (5 bases). Germline V lookup: CDR1 KGHSH, CDR2 LQKENI. V shed 1 base and J shed 4 bases, with 10 bases lying between them. The CDR3 is 15 amino acids. The CDR3 bases that were read are TGTGCCAGCTCACCACGCCGGGGTGGCACCGGGGAG. Residues: CASSPRRGGTGE. The complete CDR3 sequence is CASSPRRGGTGELFF.

The part of the CDR3 DNA that was read is TGTGCTAGTGGTTCCTCCGGGGGGGGTCGAGGTGAAAAA. Translation gives CASGSSGGGRGEK. The entire CDR3 reads CASGSSGGGRGEKLFF. The chain carries TRBV12-5 and TRBJ1-4; possibly TRBD1 for D (5 bases). With the read ending 3 residues before the CDR3 end, the germline J gene is used to fill in that end. Trimming stripped 4 bases from V and 7 bases from J, with 19 bases between. From germline, CDR1 is LGHNT and CDR2 FRNRAP. The CDR3 runs to 16 residues.

Remarks on this clone: The CDR3 extends 3 residues past the end of the read, so its final part is completed from the germline J gene. The rearrangement uses TRBV28 and TRBJ1-4; D is perhaps TRBD1 (6 bases). V lost 7 bases and J 7 bases, leaving 19 bases between the germline ends. Per germline, CDR1 MDHEN and CDR2 SYDVKM. The CDR3 loop spans 15 amino acids. The sequenced CDR3 bases are TGTGCCAGCAACCTTTTAAAAGGGGGGGGTGAAAAA. Protein sequence: CASNLLKGGGEK. The whole CDR3 is CASNLLKGGGEKLFF.

Points on this clone: The read ends 3 residues shy of where the CDR3 ends; the end is completed using the germline J gene. V gene TRBV7-7 combines with J gene TRBJ1-6; D uncertain. Germline V gene data show CDR1 as SSHAT and CDR2 as FNYEAQ (reference sequence). This CDR3 region has 13 residues. The germline V and J ends were trimmed by 2 bases and 7 bases, with 6 bases remaining between them. The sequenced part of the CDR3 DNA is TGTGCCAGCAGCTTAACAGACAATTCACCC. It codes for CASSLTDNSP. The whole CDR3 region reads CASSLTDNSPLHF.

For this clone: The CDR3 goes on 3 residues after the read ends, and that part is filled in from the germline J gene. This rearrangement joins TRBV14 to TRBJ1-3, with D possibly being TRBD1 (5 bases). V lost 1 base and J lost 4, with 20 bases in between. CDR3 length: 18 amino acids. Per the germline V gene, CDR1 is SGHDN and CDR2 is FVKESK. CDR3 DNA (partial): TGTGCCAGCAGCCAAGTTGGTGCCAGGGCTGGATTAGGAAACACC. Its translation is CASSQVGARAGLGNT. The full-length CDR3 reads as CASSQVGARAGLGNTIYF.

The sequenced part of the CDR3 DNA is TGCAGTGCTAGCGGGGGGGGCGCAGATACG. Translating gives CSASGGGADT. The whole CDR3 protein reads CSASGGGADTQYF. The chain has TRBV20-1 and TRBJ2-3, with TRBD2 matching 8 bases. The read ends 3 residues before the CDR3 terminus; that terminus is restored from the germline J gene. V gave up 3 bases and J gave up 4 bases; unmatched junction bases: 3. The CDR3 covers 13 residues. Germline V gene data show CDR1 as DFQATT and CDR2 as SNEGSKA (reference sequence).